The clone carrying this T cell receptor beta chain appeared once. The antigen is undetermined. The data derive from a study of cytomegalovirus exposure and HLA in healthy donors. Study-level information: The 95 to 150 validation repertoires, a later analysis reported, used the same platform as the roughly 710 first-cohort repertoires. Findings and limits, study-wide: Cytomegalovirus association was assigned to more than 150 TCR beta chains.

Clones were read by immunoSEQ multiplex PCR, and TCRdb kept only the in-frame ones, dropping some. Here the sample spans tens of thousands of clones, approximately 96% being singletons. Germline lookup yields CDR1 MDHEN and CDR2 SYDVKM. After removal of 6 bases from V and 4 bases from J, the junction contained 10 bases not matched to a gene. The CDR3 is 15 amino acids. The specimen sequenced was PBMCs. The receptor was derived from a woman younger than 30 in good health and CMV-seropositive. The chain carries TRBV28 and TRBJ1-1, with TRBD1 matching 8 bases. The CDR3 protein is CASRTGQGSGTEAFF. As DNA, the CDR3 is TGTGCCAGCAGGACCGGACAGGGTTCGGGCACTGAAGCTTTCTTT. Supplemented by reference TRBV28 and TRBJ1-1, the full variable domain reads DVKVTQSSRYLVKRTGEKVFLECVQDMDHENMFWYRQDPGLGLRLIYFSYDVKMKEKGDIPEGYSVSREKKERFSLILESASTNQTSMYLCASRTGQGSGTEAFFGQGTRLTVV.